This is a list of T cell receptor beta chains from one sample in a study of long-term antiretroviral therapy in people with HIV. Some clones are missing from TCRdb's copy, which holds only in-frame ones; the method was immunoSEQ multiplex PCR. The table lists about 29,000 clones, roughly four fifths of them singletons. This specimen was unsorted PBMCs, taken 2.9 years after starting antiretroviral therapy. These receptor sequences come from a middle-aged man with HIV. CDR3s include the opening cysteine and the closing phenylalanine or tryptophan. D genes are given only for firm matches. A clone size is listed for some rows: how often the clone was seen (once, few, many), or a class if it is expanded.

-	-	TRBV10-3	TRBJ1-1	TGTGCCATCAGAGGACAGAAGGCCAACACTGAAGCTTTCTTT	CAIRGQKANTEAFF
-	TRBD1	TRBV11-1	TRBJ2-7	TGTGCCAGCTCTCCCAGGGGGTGGACCTACGAGCAGTACTTC	CASSPRGWTYEQYF
-	-	TRBV7-3	TRBJ1-1	TGTGCCAGCAGCTTAAGGCAGCACACTGAAGCTTTCTTT	CASSLRQHTEAFF
-	TRBD1	TRBV19	TRBJ1-1	TGTGCCAGTAGTATCAGAGGGACAGTCAACACTGAAGCTTTCTTT	CASSIRGTVNTEAFF
once	TRBD1	TRBV7-2	TRBJ2-1	TGTGCCAGCAGCTTCGGCAGGGGGTCCTACAATGAGCAGTTCTTC	CASSFGRGSYNEQFF
-	TRBD1	TRBV7-9	TRBJ1-2	TGTGCCAGCAGCTTCGGACAGGTCGGCTACACCTTC	CASSFGQVGYTF
-	-	TRBV2	TRBJ1-6	TGTGCCAGCTACGTAACGAGCTCCTATAATTCACCCCTCCACTTT	CASYVTSSYNSPLHF
-	-	TRBV4-1	TRBJ2-2	TGCGCCAGCAGCCAAGACGGGGGCGCGAACACCGGGGAGCTGTTTTTT	CASSQDGGANTGELFF
-	TRBD1	TRBV7-6	TRBJ2-7	TGTGCCAGTAAAACCGGGACAGGGGAAGGAGAGCAGTACTTC	CASKTGTGEGEQYF
once	-	TRBV28	TRBJ1-1	TGTGCCAGCAGTCCGGGACGGGGGAACACTGAAGCTTTCTTT	CASSPGRGNTEAFF
-	-	TRBV28	TRBJ2-1	TGTGCCATCGCTCCAGTGAGCTCCTACAATGAGCAGTTCTTC	CAIAPVSSYNEQFF
-	-	TRBV7-9	TRBJ2-1	TGTGCCAGCAGCTTATGGGATGAGCAGTTCTTC	CASSLWDEQFF
-	-	TRBV13	TRBJ1-6	TGTGCCAGCAGACTAAAGGGGGCCTATAATTCACCCCTCCACTTT	CASRLKGAYNSPLHF
once	-	TRBV7-9	TRBJ1-2	TGTGCTGGTGGATGGGGTACCTATGGCTACACCTTC	CAGGWGTYGYTF
-	-	TRBV5-1	TRBJ2-2	TGCGCCAGCAGCTTGGTGGGACCTCTGAACACCGGGGAGCTGTTTTTT	CASSLVGPLNTGELFF
-	TRBD1	TRBV5-1	TRBJ1-2	TGCGCCAGCAGCTTGGGGGACAGGGCTTATGGCTACACCTTC	CASSLGDRAYGYTF
once	TRBD1	TRBV18	TRBJ1-1	TGTGCCAGCTCACAACTGGACAGGGCCACTGAAGCTTTCTTT	CASSQLDRATEAFF
-	TRBD1	TRBV29-1	TRBJ1-5	TGCAGCGCCCGACAGGGTAATCAGCCCCAGCATTTT	CSARQGNQPQHF
-	-	TRBV7-6	TRBJ1-4	TGTGCCAGCAGCTTCAGGGAAGCAAATGAAAAACTGTTTTTT	CASSFREANEKLFF
-	-	TRBV29-1	TRBJ2-6	TGCAGCGTTAGGGGTATTGGGGCCAACGTCCTGACTTTC	CSVRGIGANVLTF
-	-	TRBV5-4	TRBJ1-1	TGTGCCAGCAGCTTGGATTACAGGGTGAACACTGAAGCTTTCTTT	CASSLDYRVNTEAFF
-	-	TRBV27	TRBJ1-1	TGTGCCAGCAGTTCGGTTAACAGAGTTCGGGCTTTCTTT	CASSSVNRVRAFF
-	-	TRBV7-9	TRBJ2-7	TGTGCCAGCAGCTTAGCGATTAAAGAAAAAAGGTACTTC	CASSLAIKEKRYF